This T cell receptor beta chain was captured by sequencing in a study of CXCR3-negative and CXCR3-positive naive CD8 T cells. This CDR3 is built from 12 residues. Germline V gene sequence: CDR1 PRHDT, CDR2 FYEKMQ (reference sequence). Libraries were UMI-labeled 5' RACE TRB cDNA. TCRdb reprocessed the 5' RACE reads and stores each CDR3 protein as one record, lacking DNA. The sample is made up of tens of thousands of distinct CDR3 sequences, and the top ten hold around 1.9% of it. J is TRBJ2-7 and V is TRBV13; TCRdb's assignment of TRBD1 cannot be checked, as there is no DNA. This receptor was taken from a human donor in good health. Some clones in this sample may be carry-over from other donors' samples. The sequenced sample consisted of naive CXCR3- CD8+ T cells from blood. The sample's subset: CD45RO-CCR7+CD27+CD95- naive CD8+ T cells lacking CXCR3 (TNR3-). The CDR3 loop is CASSLGRGEQYF.